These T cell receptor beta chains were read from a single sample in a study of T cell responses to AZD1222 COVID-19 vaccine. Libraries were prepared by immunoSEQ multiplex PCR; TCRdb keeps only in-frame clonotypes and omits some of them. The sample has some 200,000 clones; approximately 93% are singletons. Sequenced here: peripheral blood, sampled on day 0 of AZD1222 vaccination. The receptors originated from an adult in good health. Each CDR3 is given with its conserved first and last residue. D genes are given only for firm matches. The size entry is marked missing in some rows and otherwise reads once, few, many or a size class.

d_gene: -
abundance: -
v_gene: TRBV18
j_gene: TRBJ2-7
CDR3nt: TGTGCCAGCTCACCACGAGAGAGGCAGTACTTC
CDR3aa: CASSPRERQYF

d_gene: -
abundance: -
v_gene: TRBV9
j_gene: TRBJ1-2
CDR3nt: TGTGCCAGCAGCGCGACGAGCTATCAAGACGGTGGCTACACCTTC
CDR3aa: CASSATSYQDGGYTF

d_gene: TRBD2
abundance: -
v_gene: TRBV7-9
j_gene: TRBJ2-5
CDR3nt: TGTGCCAGCCGGACTAGCGGGAGGTCAGAGACCCAGTACTTC
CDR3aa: CASRTSGRSETQYF

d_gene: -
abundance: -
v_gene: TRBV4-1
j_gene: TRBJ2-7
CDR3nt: TGCGCCAGCAGCCAAGGCTGGACCAAGACCTACGAGCAGTACTTC
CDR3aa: CASSQGWTKTYEQYF

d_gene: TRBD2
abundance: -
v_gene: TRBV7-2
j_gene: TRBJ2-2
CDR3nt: TGTGCCAGCAGCTTAGGAGTAGCGGGACCCACCGGGGAGCTGTTTTTT
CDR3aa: CASSLGVAGPTGELFF

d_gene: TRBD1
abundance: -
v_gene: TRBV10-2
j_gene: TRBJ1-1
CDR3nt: TGCGCCAGCAGTGAACCGGGACAGGGGCCTAAAAAAGCTTTCTTT
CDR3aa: CASSEPGQGPKKAFF

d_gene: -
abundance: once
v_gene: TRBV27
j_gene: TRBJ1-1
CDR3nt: TGTGCCAGCAGTTTATTCCGTAAGTCTGAAGCTTTCTTT
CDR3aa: CASSLFRKSEAFF

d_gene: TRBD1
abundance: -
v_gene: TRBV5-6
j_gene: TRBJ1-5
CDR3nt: TGTGCCAGCAGCTCGACAGGGAACGTTCAGCCCCAGCATTTT
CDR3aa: CASSSTGNVQPQHF

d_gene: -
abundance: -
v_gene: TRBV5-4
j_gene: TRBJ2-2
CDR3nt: TGTGCCAGCAGCTTGGAGTTGAACACCGGGGAGCTGTTTTTT
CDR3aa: CASSLELNTGELFF

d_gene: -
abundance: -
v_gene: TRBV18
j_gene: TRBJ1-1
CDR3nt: TGTGCCAGCTCACCGCTTCGGGGATCTACTGAAGCTTTCTTT
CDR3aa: CASSPLRGSTEAFF

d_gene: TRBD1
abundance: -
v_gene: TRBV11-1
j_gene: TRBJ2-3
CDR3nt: TGTGCCAGCAGCTTGACAGGGTCCCCAGGGGATACGCAGTATTTT
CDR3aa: CASSLTGSPGDTQYF

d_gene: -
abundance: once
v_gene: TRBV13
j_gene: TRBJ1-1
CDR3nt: TGTGCCAGCAGCGCCCTCCCCAACACTGAAGCTTTCTTT
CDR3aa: CASSALPNTEAFF

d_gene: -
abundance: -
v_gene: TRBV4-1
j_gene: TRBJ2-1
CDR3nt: TGCGCCAGCAGCCCCCAGCAGAGCTCCTACAATGAGCAGTTCTTC
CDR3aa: CASSPQQSSYNEQFF

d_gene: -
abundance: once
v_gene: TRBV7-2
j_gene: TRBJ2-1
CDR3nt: TGTGCCAGCAGCCTCACGCCGGGGTACAATGAGCAGTTCTTC
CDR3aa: CASSLTPGYNEQFF

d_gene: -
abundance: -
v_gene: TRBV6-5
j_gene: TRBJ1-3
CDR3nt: TGTGCCAGCAGTATACTACAGGGAAACACCATATATTTT
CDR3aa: CASSILQGNTIYF

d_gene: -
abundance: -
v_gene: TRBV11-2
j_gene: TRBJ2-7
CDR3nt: TGTGCCAGCAGCCCGCCCCGGACAGCTAAGACCACCTACGAGCAGTACTTC
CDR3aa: CASSPPRTAKTTYEQYF

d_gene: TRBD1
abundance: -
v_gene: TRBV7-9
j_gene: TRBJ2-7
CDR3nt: TGTGCCAGCAGCCCCACGGGACAGGGTGGTGAGCAGTACTTC
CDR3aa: CASSPTGQGGEQYF

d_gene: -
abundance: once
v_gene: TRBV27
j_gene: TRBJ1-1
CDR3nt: TGTGCCAGCAGTTTAAGGCGGGGGGACACTGAAGCTTTCTTT
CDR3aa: CASSLRRGDTEAFF

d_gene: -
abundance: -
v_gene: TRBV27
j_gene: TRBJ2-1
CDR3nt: TGTGCCAGCAGTTTAACCCCTTCCTCCTACAATGAGCAGTTCTTC
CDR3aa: CASSLTPSSYNEQFF

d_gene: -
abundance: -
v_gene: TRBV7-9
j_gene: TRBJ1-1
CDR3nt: TGTGCCAGCAGCAACCCCAGGCTCATGAACACTGAAGCTTTCTTT
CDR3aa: CASSNPRLMNTEAFF

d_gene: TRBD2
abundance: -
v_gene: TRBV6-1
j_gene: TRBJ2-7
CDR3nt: TGTGCCAGCAGTGAAGTTTGGGGACTAGCCTACGAGCAGTACTTC
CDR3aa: CASSEVWGLAYEQYF

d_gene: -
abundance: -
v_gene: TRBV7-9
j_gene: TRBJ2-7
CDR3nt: TGTGCCAGCAGCTTAGGTGGACAGCGATCCTACGAGCAGTACTTC
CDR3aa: CASSLGGQRSYEQYF

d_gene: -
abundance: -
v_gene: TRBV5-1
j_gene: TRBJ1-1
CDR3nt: TGCGCCAGCAGCTTATGGGTTGGAGGCGACACTGAAGCTTTCTTT
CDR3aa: CASSLWVGGDTEAFF

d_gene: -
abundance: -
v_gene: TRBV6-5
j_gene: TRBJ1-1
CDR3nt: TGTGCCAGTAGATACTGGACGAACACTGAAGCTTTCTTT
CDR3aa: CASRYWTNTEAFF

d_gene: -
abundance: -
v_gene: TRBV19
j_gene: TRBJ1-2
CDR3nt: TGTGCCAGTAGTGCCGGACAGTTACCCTTCTATGGCTACACCTTC
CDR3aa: CASSAGQLPFYGYTF

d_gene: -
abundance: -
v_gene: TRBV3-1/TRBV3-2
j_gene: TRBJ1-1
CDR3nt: TGTGCCAGCAGCCTGCCTGGGGGAACGGCTTTCTTT
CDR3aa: CASSLPGGTAFF

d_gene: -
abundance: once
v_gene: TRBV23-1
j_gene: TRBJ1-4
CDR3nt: TGCGCCAGCAGACCTCCCCAGGGAAGAAGGTGTCGTGCTAATGAAAAACTGTTTTTT
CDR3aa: CASRPPQGRRCRANEKLFF

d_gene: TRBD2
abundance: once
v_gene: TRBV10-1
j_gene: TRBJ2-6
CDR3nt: TGCGCCAGCAGTGAGCGACTAGCGGCTGGGGCCAACGTCCTGACTTTC
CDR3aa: CASSERLAAGANVLTF

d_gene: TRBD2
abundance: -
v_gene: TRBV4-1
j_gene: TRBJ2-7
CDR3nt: TGCGCCAGCAGCCCGGGGCGGGGGTTCAGCTACGAGCAGTACTTC
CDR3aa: CASSPGRGFSYEQYF

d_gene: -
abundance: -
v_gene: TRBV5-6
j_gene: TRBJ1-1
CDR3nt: TGTGCCAGCAGCTTGTGGGGTAAAGGGGGAAACACTGAAGCTTTCTTT
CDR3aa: CASSLWGKGGNTEAFF

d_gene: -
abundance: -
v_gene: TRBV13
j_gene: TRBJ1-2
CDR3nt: TGTGCCAGCAGCCCCGAGGGCTATGGCTACACCTTC
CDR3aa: CASSPEGYGYTF

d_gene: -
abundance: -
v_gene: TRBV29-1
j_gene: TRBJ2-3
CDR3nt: TGCAGCGCAATACCGGGGGGTCAGGGGAGAGATACGCAGTATTTT
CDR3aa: CSAIPGGQGRDTQYF

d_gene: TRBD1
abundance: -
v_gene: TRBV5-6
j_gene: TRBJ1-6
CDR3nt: TGTGCCAGCAGCTTAGGACAGGTAGCATCACCCCTCCACTTT
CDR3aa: CASSLGQVASPLHF

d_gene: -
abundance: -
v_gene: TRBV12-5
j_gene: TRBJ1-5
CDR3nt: TGTGCTAGTGCCTTAGGGAAACAGCCCCAGCATTTT
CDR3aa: CASALGKQPQHF